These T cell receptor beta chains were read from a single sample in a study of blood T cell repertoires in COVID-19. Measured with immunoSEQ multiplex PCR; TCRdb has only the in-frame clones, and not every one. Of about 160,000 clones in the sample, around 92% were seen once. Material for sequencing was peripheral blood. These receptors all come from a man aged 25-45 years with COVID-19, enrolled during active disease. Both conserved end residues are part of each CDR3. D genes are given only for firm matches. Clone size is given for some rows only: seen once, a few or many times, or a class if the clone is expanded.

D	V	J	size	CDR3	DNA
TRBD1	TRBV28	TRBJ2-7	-	CASSLAGTGTYEQYF	TGTGCCAGCAGTTTGGCGGGGACAGGGACCTACGAGCAGTACTTC
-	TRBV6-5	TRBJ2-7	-	CASSYKAGYYEQYF	TGTGCCAGCAGTTACAAGGCAGGGTACTACGAGCAGTACTTC
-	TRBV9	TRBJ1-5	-	CASSVRDRNSNQPQHF	TGTGCCAGCAGCGTAAGAGACAGGAATAGCAATCAGCCCCAGCATTTT
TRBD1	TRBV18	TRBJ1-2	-	CASTLRGDSDYGYTF	TGTGCCAGCACGTTAAGAGGGGACAGCGATTATGGCTACACCTTC
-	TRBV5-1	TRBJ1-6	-	CATREGEIRVSPLHF	TGCGCCACCAGAGAAGGGGAAATACGAGTTTCACCCCTCCACTTT
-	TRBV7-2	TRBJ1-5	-	CASSLGWLNQPQHF	TGTGCCAGCAGCTTAGGGTGGCTCAATCAGCCCCAGCATTTT
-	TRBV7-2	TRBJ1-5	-	CASSSSGVSNQPQHF	TGTGCCAGCAGCTCGTCAGGGGTTAGCAATCAGCCCCAGCATTTT
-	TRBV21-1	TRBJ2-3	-	CASSKEGDRNTDTQYF	TGTGCCAGCAGCAAAGAAGGAGACAGGAACACAGATACGCAGTATTTT
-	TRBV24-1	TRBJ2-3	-	CATSDFRGTDTQYF	TGTGCCACCAGTGATTTCCGCGGGACGGATACGCAGTATTTT
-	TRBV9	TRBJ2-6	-	CASSPTETGANVLTF	TGTGCCAGCAGCCCAACAGAAACTGGGGCCAACGTCCTGACTTTC
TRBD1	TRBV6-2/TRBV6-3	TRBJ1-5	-	CASNPPGEGASGQPQHF	TGTGCCAGCAACCCCCCGGGAGAGGGGGCGTCGGGTCAGCCCCAGCATTTT
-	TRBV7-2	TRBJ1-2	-	CASSSPGRGDGYTF	TGTGCCAGCAGCTCCCCAGGCAGGGGTGATGGCTACACCTTC
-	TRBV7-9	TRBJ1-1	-	CASSLGSRMNTEAFF	TGTGCCAGCAGCTTAGGGTCCAGAATGAACACTGAAGCTTTCTTT
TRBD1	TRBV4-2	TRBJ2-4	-	CASSHNRGNIQYF	TGTGCCAGCAGCCACAACAGGGGAAACATTCAGTACTTC
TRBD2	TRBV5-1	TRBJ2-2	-	CASSFLAGDKTGELFF	TGCGCCAGCAGCTTCCTAGCGGGAGATAAAACCGGGGAGCTGTTTTTT
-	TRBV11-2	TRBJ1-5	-	CASSLDPGRIQPQHF	TGTGCCAGCAGCTTAGATCCAGGGAGGATTCAGCCCCAGCATTTT
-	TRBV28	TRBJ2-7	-	CASSLTREQYF	TGTGCCAGCAGTTTAACACGCGAGCAGTACTTC
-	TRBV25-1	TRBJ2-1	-	CASSETSGSGSSYNEQFF	TGTGCCAGCAGTGAAACTTCCGGGAGCGGTAGCTCCTACAATGAGCAGTTCTTC
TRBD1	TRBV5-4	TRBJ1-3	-	CASSLRSGTGSSGNTIYF	TGTGCCAGCAGCCTGAGGTCCGGGACAGGGAGCTCTGGAAACACCATATATTTT
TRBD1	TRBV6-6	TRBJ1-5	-	CASSPRKSGTGHNQPQHF	TGTGCCAGCAGTCCCAGAAAATCCGGGACAGGGCACAATCAGCCCCAGCATTTT
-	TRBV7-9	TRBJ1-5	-	CASSLGGRETSPQHF	TGTGCCAGCAGCTTAGGGGGCAGGGAAACTTCGCCCCAGCATTTT
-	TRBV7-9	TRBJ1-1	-	CASSLGTPGRVVPEAFF	TGTGCCAGCAGCTTAGGAACCCCCGGCAGGGTGGTGCCTGAAGCTTTCTTT
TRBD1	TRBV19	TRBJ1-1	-	CASSTGVRGRGSTEAFF	TGTGCCTCGAGTACGGGGGTCAGGGGGCGAGGTAGCACTGAAGCTTTCTTT
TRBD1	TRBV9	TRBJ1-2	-	CASSVKTGAEANYGYTF	TGTGCCAGCAGCGTTAAGACAGGGGCAGAAGCTAACTATGGCTACACCTTC
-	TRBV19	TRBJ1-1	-	CASSIRREGRLVNTEAFF	TGTGCCAGTAGTATACGCCGGGAGGGAAGGCTGGTGAACACTGAAGCTTTCTTT
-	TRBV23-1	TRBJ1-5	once	CASSPRGGGQRGQPQHF	TGCGCCAGCAGTCCTCGCGGGGGGGGTCAGAGGGGTCAGCCCCAGCATTTT
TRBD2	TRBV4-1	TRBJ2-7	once	CASSQVWRGGYEQYF	TGCGCCAGCAGCCAAGTTTGGAGGGGAGGGTACGAGCAGTACTTC
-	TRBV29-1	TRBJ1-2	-	CSVVPPGALLRYGYTF	TGCAGCGTTGTACCCCCAGGGGCCTTGCTCCGTTATGGCTACACCTTC
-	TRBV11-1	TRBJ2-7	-	CASSLARVGVSSYEQYF	TGTGCCAGCAGCTTAGCGAGAGTCGGGGTTAGCTCCTACGAGCAGTACTTC
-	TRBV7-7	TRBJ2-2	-	CASSLGYPNTGELFF	TGTGCCAGCAGCTTAGGTTATCCCAACACCGGGGAGCTGTTTTTT
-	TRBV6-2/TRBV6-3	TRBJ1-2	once	CASSYRPTGSGYTF	TGTGCCAGCAGTTACCGACCCACAGGGAGTGGCTACACCTTC
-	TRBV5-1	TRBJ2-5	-	CASSYRVGETQYF	TGCGCCAGCAGTTACAGGGTAGGGGAGACCCAGTACTTC
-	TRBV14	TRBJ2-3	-	CASNMAGTDTQYF	TGTGCCAGCAATATGGCTGGCACAGATACGCAGTATTTT
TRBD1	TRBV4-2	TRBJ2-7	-	CASSPGQGASDEQYF	TGTGCCAGCAGCCCAGGTCAGGGGGCGTCTGACGAGCAGTACTTC
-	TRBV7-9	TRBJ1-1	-	CASSLHGEKAFF	TGTGCCAGCAGCTTACATGGAGAAAAAGCTTTCTTT
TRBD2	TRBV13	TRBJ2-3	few	CASSLDSGGVTDTQYF	TGTGCCAGCAGCTTAGACTCGGGAGGAGTTACAGATACGCAGTATTTT
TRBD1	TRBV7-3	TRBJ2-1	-	CASSLYVRGRDEQFF	TGTGCCAGCAGCTTATATGTAAGGGGGCGCGATGAGCAGTTCTTC
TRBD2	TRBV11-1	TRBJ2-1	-	CASSSGFTGGNEQFF	TGTGCCAGCAGCTCGGGGTTTACGGGGGGGAATGAGCAGTTCTTC
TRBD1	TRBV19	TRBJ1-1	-	CASSIGGRGRTEAFF	TGTGCCAGTAGTATAGGGGGCAGGGGGCGAACTGAAGCTTTCTTT
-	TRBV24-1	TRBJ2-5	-	CATSDRRSTETQYF	TGTGCCACCAGTGATCGAAGAAGCACAGAGACCCAGTACTTC
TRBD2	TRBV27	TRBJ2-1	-	CASSLLELAGPYNEQFF	TGTGCCAGCAGTTTACTAGAACTAGCGGGGCCCTACAATGAGCAGTTCTTC
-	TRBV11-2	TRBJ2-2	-	CASSPQGPGELFF	TGTGCCAGCAGCCCCCAGGGTCCCGGGGAGCTGTTTTTT
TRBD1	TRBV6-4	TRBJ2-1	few	CASSETGGSYNEQFF	TGTGCCAGCAGTGAGACAGGGGGCTCCTACAATGAGCAGTTCTTC
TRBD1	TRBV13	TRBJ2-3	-	CASSPRTGGAGTQYF	TGTGCCAGCAGCCCCCGGACAGGGGGCGCGGGTACGCAGTATTTT
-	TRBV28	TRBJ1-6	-	CASSLVSSYNSPLHF	TGTGCCAGCAGTTTAGTGAGCTCCTATAATTCACCCCTCCACTTT
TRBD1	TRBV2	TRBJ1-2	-	CASRTTGGYGYTF	TGTGCCAGCAGAACCACAGGGGGCTATGGCTACACCTTC
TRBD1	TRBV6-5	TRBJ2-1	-	CASAWTGDFNEQFF	TGTGCCAGCGCATGGACAGGTGATTTCAATGAGCAGTTCTTC
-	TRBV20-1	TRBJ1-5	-	CSASPSGNFNQPQHF	TGCAGTGCTAGTCCCTCAGGAAATTTCAATCAGCCCCAGCATTTT
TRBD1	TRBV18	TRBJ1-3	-	CASSQTTGAGNTIYF	TGTGCCAGCTCCCAGACGACAGGGGCTGGAAACACCATATATTTT
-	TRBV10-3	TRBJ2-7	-	CAISKTVTYEQYF	TGTGCCATCAGTAAGACAGTTACCTACGAGCAGTACTTC
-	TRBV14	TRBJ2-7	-	CASRRTATYEQYF	TGTGCCAGCAGACGGACAGCCACCTACGAGCAGTACTTC
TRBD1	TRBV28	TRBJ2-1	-	CASRSDGTGDDEQFF	TGTGCCAGCAGGAGCGACGGGACAGGGGACGATGAGCAGTTCTTC
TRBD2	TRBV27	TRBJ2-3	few	CASSLSFGGTDTQYF	TGTGCCAGCAGTTTATCCTTCGGGGGGACAGATACGCAGTATTTT
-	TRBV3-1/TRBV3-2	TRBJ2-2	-	CASSPSLVTGELFF	TGTGCCAGCAGCCCCAGCCTAGTAACCGGGGAGCTGTTTTTT
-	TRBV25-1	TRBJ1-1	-	CASSGPGNTEAFF	TGTGCCAGCAGTGGCCCGGGGAACACTGAAGCTTTCTTT
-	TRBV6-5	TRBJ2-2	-	CASRDGLNTGELFF	TGTGCCAGCAGAGATGGACTTAACACCGGGGAGCTGTTTTTT